This TCR beta chain is drawn from a study of chemoradiotherapy in HPV16-positive cancers. Regarding this clone: What it binds is unknown.

The length of the CDR3 is 14 residues. V shed 3 bases, J shed 2 bases, and the junction held 1 base outside the gene matches. The V gene's germline CDR1 is SGHTA and CDR2 FQGTGA. The repertoire was sequenced with immunoSEQ multiplex PCR; TCRdb's copy has only in-frame clones and lacks some. The profile shows some 13,000 clones, around 82% of them singletons. Study conclusions and caveats: Candidate HPV-specific clones and E7-related TCR motifs grew in tumor during treatment. For HPV16-positive patients, expanding HPV-responsive T cells associated with longer recurrence-free survival.

The TCR was taken from a human donor with HPV-associated anogenital cancer. This chain uses TRBV7-3 with TRBJ2-3, with TRBD1 matching over 8 bases. This material was acquired from a patient who underwent chemoradiotherapy. The CDR3 is CASSLDRVTDTQYF. In DNA, the CDR3 is TGTGCCAGCAGCTTGGACAGGGTCACAGATACGCAGTATTTT.